The clone carrying this T cell receptor beta chain has a handful of counts. Noted time point: persistent/refractory GD, antithyroid drugs over 5 years with positive TRAb. After RNA was extracted from PBMCs, the TCR library was made from it. As collected, the peripheral blood samples measured about 9.2 milliliters each and went into EDTA tubes. This entry comes from a study of regulatory T cells in long-lasting Graves disease. TCR beta libraries were built with iRepertoire HTBI primers and Arm-PCR of CDR3 regions. TCRdb processed the multiplex PCR reads anew with MiXCR; each CDR3 protein has one entry. The table includes about 420,000 distinct CDR3 sequences, 20% to 25% detected once. The CDR3 extends over 15 amino acids. CDR1 and CDR2 (germline): LNHDA, SQIVND (reference sequence). V was pared by 4 bases and J by 6 bases, with 15 bases between.

This chain uses TRBV19 with TRBJ1-4; D remains ambiguous. Sample: peripheral blood mononuclear cells (PBMCs), taken when the disease was refractory, from a patient treated with antithyroid drugs. This clonotype was sampled from a female donor with Graves disease. Written as DNA, the CDR3 is TGTGCCAGTAGTAGGTTAGACGCCCTGGATGAAAAACTGTTTTTT. It yields the protein CASSRLDALDEKLFF.